This T cell receptor beta chain was obtained from a study of blood T cell repertoires in COVID-19. Trimming cost V 5 bases and J 7 bases; bases outside gene matches: 4. CDR3 size: 13 residues. In germline, CDR1 is SGHTA, CDR2 FQGNSA. Per the study methods: For nucleated cells, counts were estimated from reference gene primer amplification. TCRdb's table, derived via immunoSEQ multiplex PCR, lists solely in-frame clones and lacks some. V and J calls and clone size follow that table, whereas D and trimming were derived from the DNA. The sample yields about 20,000 clones, roughly 88% seen once. Sequencing input: PBMCs or T cells enriched from blood (not recorded which). The chain couples TRBV7-2 to TRBJ1-1; 10 bases line up with TRBD1. The sequence derives from a woman in her 30s who had recovered from COVID-19. Written as DNA, the CDR3 is TGTGCCAGCAGCCCGGACAGGGGGAGTGAAGCTTTCTTT. Translation gives CASSPDRGSEAFF.